The 19 T cell receptor beta chains reported below all come from one sample, sequenced in a study of cytomegalovirus exposure and HLA in healthy donors. 60 Vbeta and 13 Jbeta primers were used in PCR. Repertoires were generated with immunoSEQ multiplex PCR, while TCRdb's copy carries only in-frame clones and drops some. Altogether about 69,000 clones are present, about 70% being singletons, with the ten largest covering 11%. Sequenced material: PBMCs. The receptors derive from a young woman in good health and CMV-seronegative.

The V and J genes are TRBV4-3 and TRBJ2-3; unclear D gene. The length of the CDR3 is 14 residues. Trimming stripped 2 bases from V and 2 bases from J, with 8 bases between. The V gene's germline CDR1 is LGHNA and CDR2 YSLEER. CDR3 residues: CASSQKTDTDTQYF. Written as DNA, the CDR3 is TGCGCCAGCAGCCAAAAGACTGACACAGATACGCAGTATTTT.

The chain recombines TRBV14 with TRBJ2-1, with D possibly matching TRBD1 (6 bases). Germline CDR1 reads SGHDN; CDR2 reads FVKESK. Trimming removed 4 bases at V and 0 bases at J, with 13 bases between. The CDR3 sequence is 16 residues long. The CDR3 loop reads CASSPMTGPSYNEQFF. The DNA of the CDR3 is TGTGCCAGCAGCCCAATGACAGGACCCTCCTACAATGAGCAGTTCTTC. The entire variable domain, with the rest obtained from reference TRBV14 and TRBJ2-1, is as follows: EAGVTQFPSHSVIEKGQTVTLRCDPISGHDNLYWYRRVMGKEIKFLLHFVKESKQDESGMPNNRFLAERTGGTYSTLKVQPAELEDSGVYFCASSPMTGPSYNEQFFGPGTRLTVL.

This clone was seen only a few times. The chain couples TRBV6-1 to TRBJ1-5; D gene uncertain. This CDR3 has 12 amino acids. CDR1 is MNHNS and CDR2 is SASEGT in the germline V gene. Between the trimmed V and J ends, which lost 6 bases and 8 bases, there was a span of 11 bases. Here the CDR3 DNA reads TGTGCCAGCAGGGACGGGAAGGAGCCCCAGCATTTT. Its protein is CASRDGKEPQHF.

The chain couples TRBV6-6 to TRBJ1-5; weak D call: TRBD1 (6 bases). The CDR3 extends over 15 amino acids. V lost 4 bases, J lost 1 base, and 11 bases lay in between. Germline CDR1 is MNHNY and CDR2 is SVGAGI (reference sequence). CDR3 sequence: CASSSQGKSNQPQHF. DNA of the CDR3: TGTGCCAGCAGTTCTCAGGGGAAAAGCAATCAGCCCCAGCATTTT.

V usage is TRBV4-3 and J usage is TRBJ1-6; TRBD1 agrees at 7 bases. J gave up 4 bases and V 1 base, and 1 base lay outside the gene matches. This CDR3 has 15 residues. CDR1 is LGHNA and CDR2 is YSLEER in the germline V gene. The DNA of the CDR3 is TGCGCCAGCAGCCAAGCAGGGGGTTATAATTCACCCCTCCACTTT. Translation: CASSQAGGYNSPLHF.

The genes are TRBV7-9 and TRBJ2-2, with D possibly TRBD1 on 5 matching bases. V was pared by 7 bases and J by 0 bases, with 9 bases between. Germline assignment: CDR1 SEHNR and CDR2 FQNEAQ (reference sequence). The CDR3 sequence is 14 residues long. In DNA, the CDR3 is TGTGCCAGCACTGACAGATCGAACACCGGGGAGCTGTTTTTT. Its protein is CASTDRSNTGELFF.

The V gene is TRBV18, the J gene TRBJ1-1; D call uncertain. The V end was cut by 4 bases, the J end by 1 base, with 4 bases between. The CDR3 totals 12 residues. In germline, CDR1 is KGHSH, CDR2 LQKENI. CDR3 coding DNA: TGTGCCAGCTCACTACAGAACACTGAAGCTTTCTTT. Translating it yields CASSLQNTEAFF.

The chain uses TRBV14 and TRBJ1-2; the D is unclear. This CDR3 is built from 13 residues. Germline CDR1 is SGHDN and CDR2 is FVKESK. V was pared by 6 bases and J by 6 bases, with 14 bases between. CDR3 sequence (DNA): TGTGCCAGCAGGCCCCTGGGAGTGGATGGCTACACCTTC. Amino acids: CASRPLGVDGYTF. The variable domain in full, with the rest retrieved from reference TRBV14 and TRBJ1-2, is EAGVTQFPSHSVIEKGQTVTLRCDPISGHDNLYWYRRVMGKEIKFLLHFVKESKQDESGMPNNRFLAERTGGTYSTLKVQPAELEDSGVYFCASRPLGVDGYTFGSGTRLTVV.

The rearrangement uses TRBV14 and TRBJ2-5; tentative D call: TRBD2 (5 bases). The CDR3 is 15 residues long. V was pared by 2 bases and J by 4 bases, with 14 bases between. CDR1 and CDR2 (germline): SGHDN, FVKESK. CDR3 bases: TGTGCCAGCAGCCAACGGCTTAGCGTGGGAGAGACCCAGTACTTC. It is translated as CASSQRLSVGETQYF.

The genes are TRBV7-9 and TRBJ1-5; tentative D call: TRBD1 (5 bases). V lost 2 bases and J 1 base, leaving 9 bases between the germline ends. CDR1 SEHNR and CDR2 FQNEAQ come from the germline V gene (reference sequence). This CDR3 is built from 15 residues. CDR3 protein: CASSLSTGSNQPQHF. As DNA, the CDR3 is TGTGCCAGCAGCTTATCAACAGGAAGCAATCAGCCCCAGCATTTT.

This clone occurred a few times. The chain carries TRBV2 and TRBJ2-7; D unresolved. The CDR3 runs to 11 residues. The V gene lost 3 bases and the J gene lost 6 bases, with 6 bases spanning the gap. Germline CDR1 and CDR2: SNHLY and FYNNEI. The CDR3 nucleotides are TGTGCCAGCAGTGAGGTCGGCGAGCAGTACTTC. Amino acids: CASSEVGEQYF. Complete variable domain (other parts from reference TRBV2 and TRBJ2-7): EPEVTQTPSHQVTQMGQEVILRCVPISNHLYFYWYRQILGQKVEFLVSFYNNEISEKSEIFDDQFSVERPDGSNFTLKIRSTKLEDSAMYFCASSEVGEQYFGPGTRLTVT.

Details on this clone: Since the CDR3 does not end with the conserved phenylalanine or tryptophan, this likely comes from a read error. The rearrangement uses TRBV7-2 and TRBJ1-1, with 8 bases fitting TRBD1. The J segment lost 0 bases and the V segment lost 5 bases, leaving 11 bases of the junction unmatched. CDR1 and CDR2 (germline): SGHTA, FQGNSA. The CDR3 has 17 residues. Here the CDR3 reads CASSLDRGVAMNTEAFV. Here the CDR3 DNA reads TGTGCCAGCAGCCTCGACAGGGGAGTTGCAATGAACACTGAAGCTTTCGTT.

This chain uses TRBV5-4 with TRBJ2-7; tentatively, D is TRBD1 (6 bases). CDR3 size: 12 residues. V was shortened by 5 bases and J by 7 bases, with 13 bases between the two germline ends. The germline gives CDR1 SGHNT, CDR2 YYREEE (reference sequence). CDR3 bases: TGTGCCAGCAGGCCAGGGCAGGGGGAGCAGTACTTC. As protein: CASRPGQGEQYF.

The CDR3 loop reads CASSVVVTVYGYTF. Written as DNA, the CDR3 is TGTGCCAGCAGTGTGGTCGTTACAGTTTATGGCTACACCTTC. The V gene is TRBV2, the J gene TRBJ1-2; D remains unclear. Trimming removed 4 bases from V and 5 bases from J, with 14 bases in between. Germline V gene lookup returns CDR1 SNHLY and CDR2 FYNNEI. CDR3 length: 14 amino acids.

The table lists this clone with a few counts. The chain joins TRBV9 to TRBJ2-7; TRBD2 might be the D (5 bases). Germline V lookup: CDR1 SGDLS, CDR2 YYNGEE. CDR3 length equals 15 residues. Trimming took off 4 bases at V and 0 bases at J, with 14 bases between the two ends. The DNA of the CDR3 is TGTGCCAGCAGCCCCCAAGTGGGGAGCTCCTACGAGCAGTACTTC. It translates to CASSPQVGSSYEQYF.

This clone occurred once. Compared with germline, one end of the junction differs, possibly owing to a read error. This rearrangement joins TRBV11-2 to TRBJ1-2, with 8 positions matching TRBD1. This CDR3 comprises 12 residues. CDR1 and CDR2 from the germline V gene are SGHAT and FQNNGV. In DNA form, the CDR3 reads TGTGCCAGCAGCGCCACGTCACAGGGGGACGCGTTC. It is translated as CASSATSQGDAF.

This clone was detected only a few times. This chain uses TRBV6-5 with TRBJ1-2; D call uncertain. The CDR3 extends over 14 amino acids. Trimming pared 4 bases from V and 8 bases from J, leaving 17 bases between. The germline CDR1 and CDR2 sequences are MNHEY and SVGAGI. The CDR3 is CASSSESPSGGYTF. CDR3 nucleotide sequence: TGTGCCAGCAGTTCAGAATCCCCCTCGGGAGGCTACACCTTC.

The chain couples TRBV19 to TRBJ2-2, with 11 bases that match TRBD1. Germline V gives CDR1 LNHDA, CDR2 SQIVND (reference sequence). CDR3 length: 18 amino acids. J was trimmed by 6 bases and V by 4 bases; bases with no gene match: 13. CDR3 nucleotide sequence: TGTGCCAGTAGTAGGGTACCCCGGGACAGGGGGTGGTCCGGGGAGCTGTTTTTT. Its translation: CASSRVPRDRGWSGELFF.

J is TRBJ1-6 and V is TRBV5-4; TRBD1 might be the D (6 bases). Germline-derived CDR1 and CDR2 are SGHNT and YYREEE (reference sequence). Trimming took 4 bases from V and 6 from J, leaving 8 bases between them. This CDR3 contains 13 residues. CDR3 sequence: CASSLDSNSPLHF. CDR3 coding DNA: TGTGCCAGCAGCCTGGACAGTAATTCACCCCTCCACTTT. The full variable domain, with the rest looked up from reference TRBV5-4 and TRBJ1-6, is ETGVTQSPTHLIKTRGQQVTLRCSSQSGHNTVSWYQQALGQGPQFIFQYYREEENGRGNFPPRFSGLQFPNYSSELNVNALELDDSALYLCASSLDSNSPLHFGNGTRLTVT.